This TCR beta chain appears in the sequencing data of a study of blood T cells in healthy people across ages. Alongside a J-beta primer mix, a sample-barcoded 5' primer served in a second PCR lasting roughly 6 to 12 cycles. Researchers report that a template-switch adaptor with 12 random nucleotides tagged each cDNA molecule. TCRdb passed the 5' RACE reads through MiXCR, listing each CDR3 protein once. The top ten clones hold 15% to 19% of a sample with approximately 700,000 distinct CDR3 sequences, roughly 32% of them seen once. Germline CDR1 is SEHNR and CDR2 is FQNEAQ (reference sequence). The V and J ends lost 4 bases and 11 bases respectively, with 20 bases between them. The CDR3 has 14 amino acids. This clonotype was counted only a few times. The antigen remains undetermined. Study-wide findings and caveats: Getting older went along with TCR beta diversity per million T cells dropping roughly linearly. Donor CMV status, an unknown factor, possibly confounded changes in expanded clonotypes.

Every sample gave at least 5 micrograms of total RNA when it was extracted. What was sequenced was blood. This rearrangement joins TRBV7-9 to TRBJ1-1; D gene ambiguous. The TCR was taken from a woman of 80 years or more in good health. The CDR3 region has the DNA TGTGCCAGCAGCTCAAGAGAGAATGGGGTCGTCGCTTTCTTT. Translated, it gives CASSSRENGVVAFF. Combining the CDR3 with reference TRBV7-9 and TRBJ1-1 gives the whole variable domain DTGVSQNPRHKITKRGQNVTFRCDPISEHNRLYWYRQTLGQGPEFLTYFQNEAQLEKSRLLSDRFSAERPKGSFSTLEIQRTEQGDSAMYLCASSSRENGVVAFFGQGTRLTVV.